This TCR beta chain was retrieved from a study of radiation and T cells in renal cell carcinoma. Study-level information: Nephrectomy followed 15 Gy stereotactic body radiation by 4 weeks.

Time point here: baseline pretreatment blood. Treatment of the sample: 15 Gy SBRT to primary tumor, nephrectomy 4 weeks later. This renal cell carcinoma was of the clear cell type. Profiling relied on immunoSEQ multiplex PCR, and the TCRdb table lists in-frame clones only, not all of them. The profile shows some 150,000 clones, nearly 90% of them singletons. Germline V gene data show CDR1 as MNHEY and CDR2 as SVGAGI. Trimming took 0 bases from V and 5 from J, leaving 13 bases between them. The CDR3 sequence is 15 residues long. The source of this sequence is a woman in her fifties or sixties with renal cell carcinoma. The material was blood, obtained from a patient whose treatment included radiotherapy and nephrectomy. V gene TRBV6-5 combines with J gene TRBJ2-5; possibly TRBD2 for D (7 bases). In DNA, the CDR3 is TGTGCCAGCAGTTACTCGGGGGGGGGCCCGGAGACCCAGTACTTC. As protein: CASSYSGGGPETQYF.